One and the same sample provided the 14 T cell receptor beta chains below, sequenced in a study of shared clonotypes between healthy human individuals. Clones were sequenced by immunoSEQ multiplex PCR, and TCRdb holds only the in-frame ones, with some missing. Seen here are around 980,000 clones, around 82% observed once, and the top ten hold roughly 0.65%. The source material was memory CD4+ T cells from PBMCs. Subset defined: CD45RA-negative fraction. The receptors shown here come from a man aged 18 to 30 in good health. Some clones in this sample may be carry-over from other donors' samples.

The V call is TRBV7-2, the J call TRBJ2-1; D call uncertain. Germline V gene sequence: CDR1 SGHTA, CDR2 FQGNSA. This CDR3 has 13 amino acids. Between the trimmed V and J ends, which lost 3 bases and 8 bases, there was a span of 11 bases. This chain's CDR3 is CASSFSSDDEQFF. The CDR3 nucleotides read TGTGCCAGCAGCTTTTCTAGTGACGATGAGCAGTTCTTC.

The sample holds a few counts of this clone. This chain links TRBV10-3 with TRBJ1-5; D is uncertain. The length of the CDR3 is 14 residues. CDR1 ENHRY and CDR2 SYGVKD come from the germline V gene. Between the trimmed V and J ends, which lost 2 bases and 4 bases, there was a span of 9 bases. CDR3 sequence (DNA): TGTGCCATCAGTGAGACAGAGAAGAATCAGCCCCAGCATTTT. Its translation: CAISETEKNQPQHF.

The chain combines TRBV11-2 with TRBJ2-1; 7 nucleotides align to TRBD1. The CDR3 totals 15 residues. CDR1 is SGHAT, CDR2 FQNNGV, per germline. V was clipped by 4 bases and J by 0 bases; unmatched bases: 3. The CDR3 bases are TGTGCCAGCAGCTCGGGACAGCTCTCCTACAATGAGCAGTTCTTC. Its protein is CASSSGQLSYNEQFF.

The V call is TRBV30, the J call TRBJ1-1, with a weak D call TRBD1 (5 bases). In germline, CDR1 is GTSNPN, CDR2 SVGIG (reference sequence). CDR3 size: 16 residues. Trimming pared 2 bases from V and 1 base from J, leaving 17 bases between. The CDR3: CAWSPWGRAGNTEAFF. The CDR3 DNA reads TGTGCCTGGAGTCCCTGGGGCAGGGCAGGGAACACTGAAGCTTTCTTT.

The J gene is TRBJ1-1, the V gene TRBV7-9, with a tentative D call TRBD1 (5 bases). The length of the CDR3 is 15 residues. The ends were cut back, 0 bases at V and 1 base at J, with 9 bases in the middle. Germline CDR1 reads SEHNR; CDR2 reads FQNEAQ (reference sequence). The CDR3 loop reads CASSLALTGNTEAFF. The CDR3 DNA reads TGTGCCAGCAGCTTAGCCCTAACAGGGAACACTGAAGCTTTCTTT.

The CDR3 DNA sequence: TGTGCCAGCTCACCGGTGGCTTCAGCCAAAAACATTCAGTACTTC. Translated, it gives CASSPVASAKNIQYF. The gene calls are TRBV18 and TRBJ2-4, with D hard to call. CDR1 and CDR2 from the germline V gene are KGHSH and LQKENI. Trimming cost V 3 bases and J 0 bases, with 9 bases left between them. The CDR3 loop spans 15 amino acids.

This clone was observed a handful of times. Other DNA sequences in the sample encode the same CDR3. V is TRBV27 and J is TRBJ2-5; a possible D gene is TRBD2 (6 bases). The germline V gene encodes CDR1 MNHEY and CDR2 SMNVEV (reference sequence). The length of the CDR3 is 14 residues. Trimming stripped 0 bases from V and 2 bases from J, with 7 bases between. The CDR3 DNA follows: TGTGCCAGCAGTTTATCAGGGAGGCAAGAGACCCAGTACTTC. Its translation: CASSLSGRQETQYF.

Remarks on this clone: This sample also contains other DNA sequences that code for the same CDR3. The genes are TRBV11-3 and TRBJ2-5; D is possibly TRBD1 or TRBD2 (5 bases each). The germline CDR1 and CDR2 sequences are SGHNT and YENEEA. This CDR3 contains 11 residues. Trimming stripped 5 bases from V and 4 bases from J, with 5 bases between. The CDR3 DNA follows: TGTGCCAGCAGCGGGGGAGAGACCCAGTACTTC. This encodes CASSGGETQYF.

This clone has just one count. The CDR3 reads CASSSLAGGETQYF. The CDR3 coding sequence is TGTGCCAGCAGCTCCCTAGCGGGAGGAGAGACCCAGTACTTC. V usage is TRBV7-3 and J usage is TRBJ2-5; 11 bases are shared with TRBD2. Germline CDR1 is SGHTA and CDR2 is FQGTGA. The CDR3 is 14 amino acids. Germline trimming cut 4 bases from V and 4 bases from J; bases unmatched to any gene: 2.

This clone occurred a few times. The chain is built from TRBV29-1 and TRBJ2-1, with 7 bases matching TRBD1. The CDR3 totals 14 residues. Trimming removed 3 bases from V and 8 bases from J; junction bases left unmatched: 10. CDR1 SQVTM and CDR2 ANQGSEA come from the germline V gene. CDR3 sequence (DNA): TGCAGCGTTGATAAGGGGGCAGTCCAGGATGAGCAGTTCTTC. Translation gives CSVDKGAVQDEQFF.

The V call is TRBV7-2, the J call TRBJ2-3, with 8 bases matching TRBD2. J gave up 2 bases and V 5 bases, and 15 bases lay outside the gene matches. Germline V gene lookup returns CDR1 SGHTA and CDR2 FQGNSA. This CDR3 has 18 residues. CDR3 loop: CASSLGGLGGRFTDTQYF. CDR3 coding DNA: TGTGCCAGCAGCCTCGGGGGACTTGGCGGGAGGTTCACAGATACGCAGTATTTT.

The chain is built from TRBV10-3 and TRBJ1-1, with D unclear. The CDR3 has 17 amino acids. Germline-derived CDR1 and CDR2 are ENHRY and SYGVKD. Trimming removed 0 bases from V and 1 base from J, with 15 bases in between. The CDR3 coding sequence is TGTGCCATCAGTGAGTCCGGGCAGCCGCTACAGAACACTGAAGCTTTCTTT. This gives the protein CAISESGQPLQNTEAFF.

This chain joins TRBV28 and TRBJ2-7, with 7 bases identical to TRBD1. J gave up 3 bases and V 7 bases, and 3 bases lay outside the gene matches. Per germline, CDR1 MDHEN and CDR2 SYDVKM. CDR3 length equals 12 residues. The CDR3 coding sequence is TGTGCCAGCACCACAGGGGACTACGAGCAGTACTTC. This codes for CASTTGDYEQYF.

The V and J genes are TRBV11-2 and TRBJ1-1; possible D gene TRBD1, 6 bases. The germline V gene has CDR1 SGHAT and CDR2 FQNNGV. This CDR3 region has 16 residues. V was pared by 3 bases and J by 6 bases, with 20 bases between. CDR3 in DNA: TGTGCCAGCAGCTTTGGGGGGGCCCCCTCCTTCGCTGAAGCTTTCTTT. Protein: CASSFGGAPSFAEAFF.